What follows describes a single TCR beta chain. Its antigen is not known. TCRdb's table, derived via immunoSEQ multiplex PCR, lists solely in-frame clones and lacks some. The sample includes about 94,000 clones, 82% of them seen just once. The length of the CDR3 is 21 residues. V lost 4 bases and J lost 0; bases outside the gene matches: 17. CDR1 is MDHEN and CDR2 is SYDVKM in the germline V gene. This sample is part of a study of Ad26.COV2.S vaccination and SARS-CoV-2 variants. Findings of the study overall: It was vaccine recipients, not placebo recipients, who had the higher spike-specific TCR breadth.

Sequenced here: peripheral blood, sampled after recovery from COVID-19. The chain employs TRBV28 and TRBJ1-6; 8 bases are shared with TRBD1. The sequence derives from a human donor who had recovered from COVID-19. CDR3 sequence reads: CASSSISQDRGHSSYNSPLHF. CDR3 sequence (DNA): TGTGCCAGCAGTTCAATCTCCCAAGACAGGGGCCATAGCTCCTATAATTCACCCCTCCACTTT.